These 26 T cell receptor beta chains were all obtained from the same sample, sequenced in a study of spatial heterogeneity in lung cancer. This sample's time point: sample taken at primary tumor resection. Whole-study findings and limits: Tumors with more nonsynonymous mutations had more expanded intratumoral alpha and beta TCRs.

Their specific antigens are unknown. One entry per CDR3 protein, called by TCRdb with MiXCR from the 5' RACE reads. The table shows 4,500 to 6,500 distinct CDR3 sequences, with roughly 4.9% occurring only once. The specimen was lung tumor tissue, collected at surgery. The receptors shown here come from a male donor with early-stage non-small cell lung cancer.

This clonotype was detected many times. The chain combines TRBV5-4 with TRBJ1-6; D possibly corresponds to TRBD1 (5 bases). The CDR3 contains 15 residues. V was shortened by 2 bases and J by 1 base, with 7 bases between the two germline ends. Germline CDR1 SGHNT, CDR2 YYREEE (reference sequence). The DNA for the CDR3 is TGTGCCAGCAGCTTCGAGGGGTCCTATAATTCACCCCTCCACTTT. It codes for CASSFEGSYNSPLHF.

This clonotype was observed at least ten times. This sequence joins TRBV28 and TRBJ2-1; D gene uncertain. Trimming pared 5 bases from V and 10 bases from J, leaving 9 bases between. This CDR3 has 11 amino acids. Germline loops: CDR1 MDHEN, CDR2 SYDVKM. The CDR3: CASSAPYEQFF. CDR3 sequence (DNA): TGTGCCAGCAGTGCCCCTTACGAGCAGTTCTTC.

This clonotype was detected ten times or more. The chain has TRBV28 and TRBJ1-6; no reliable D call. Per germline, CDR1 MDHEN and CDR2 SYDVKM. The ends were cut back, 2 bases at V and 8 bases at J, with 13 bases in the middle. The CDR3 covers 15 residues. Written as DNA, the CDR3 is TGTGCCAGCAGTTTAGGAGGGAATCGGGATTCACCCCTCCACTTT. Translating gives CASSLGGNRDSPLHF.

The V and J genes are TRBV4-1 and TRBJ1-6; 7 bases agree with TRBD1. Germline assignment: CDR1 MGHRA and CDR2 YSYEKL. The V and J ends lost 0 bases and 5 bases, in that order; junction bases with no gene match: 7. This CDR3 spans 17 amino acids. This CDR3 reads CASSQERSGTDNSPLHF. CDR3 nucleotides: TGCGCCAGCAGCCAAGAAAGATCCGGGACAGATAATTCACCCCTCCACTTT.

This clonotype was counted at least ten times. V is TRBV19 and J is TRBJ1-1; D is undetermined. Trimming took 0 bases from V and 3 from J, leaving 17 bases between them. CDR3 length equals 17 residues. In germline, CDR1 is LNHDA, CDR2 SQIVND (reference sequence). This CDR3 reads CASSIEIPDSLDTEAFF. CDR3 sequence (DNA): TGTGCCAGTAGTATAGAAATCCCGGATAGTTTGGACACTGAAGCTTTCTTT. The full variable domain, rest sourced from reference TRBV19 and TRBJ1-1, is DGGITQSPKYLFRKEGQNVTLSCEQNLNHDAMYWYRQDPGQGLRLIYYSQIVNDFQKGDIAEGYSVSREKKESFPLTVTSAQKNPTAFYLCASSIEIPDSLDTEAFFGQGTRLTVV.

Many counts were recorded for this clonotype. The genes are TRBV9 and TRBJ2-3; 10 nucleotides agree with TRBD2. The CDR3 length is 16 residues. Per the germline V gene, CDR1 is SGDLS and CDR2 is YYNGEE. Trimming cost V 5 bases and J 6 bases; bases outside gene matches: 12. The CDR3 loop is CASSHALAGELDTQYF. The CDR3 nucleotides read TGTGCCAGCAGTCACGCCCTAGCGGGAGAATTGGATACGCAGTATTTT.

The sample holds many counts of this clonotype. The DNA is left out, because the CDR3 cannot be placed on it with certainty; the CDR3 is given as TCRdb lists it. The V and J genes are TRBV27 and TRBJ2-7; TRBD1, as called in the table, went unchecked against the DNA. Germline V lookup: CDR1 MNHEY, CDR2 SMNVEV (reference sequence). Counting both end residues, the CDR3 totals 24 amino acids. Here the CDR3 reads CANQTSLYFCASSLSIQASYEQYF.

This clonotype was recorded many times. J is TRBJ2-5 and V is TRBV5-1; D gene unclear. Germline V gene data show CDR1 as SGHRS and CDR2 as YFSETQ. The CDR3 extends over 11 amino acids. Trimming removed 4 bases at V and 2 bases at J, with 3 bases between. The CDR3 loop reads CASSEQETQYF. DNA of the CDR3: TGCGCCAGCAGCGAGCAAGAGACCCAGTACTTC.

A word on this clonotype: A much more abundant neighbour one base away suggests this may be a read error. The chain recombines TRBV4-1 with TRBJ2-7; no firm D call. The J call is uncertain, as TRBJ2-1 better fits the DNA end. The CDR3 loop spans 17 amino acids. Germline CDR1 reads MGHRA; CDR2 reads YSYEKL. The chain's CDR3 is CASSRSLAAHSSYEQFF. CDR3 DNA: TGCGCCAGCAGCCGGTCGTTGGCGGCACACTCCTCCTACGAGCAGTTCTTC.

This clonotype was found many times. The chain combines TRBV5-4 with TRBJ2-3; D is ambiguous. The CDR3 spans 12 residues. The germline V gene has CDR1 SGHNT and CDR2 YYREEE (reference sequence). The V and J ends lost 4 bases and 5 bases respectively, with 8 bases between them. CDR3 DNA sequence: TGTGCCAGCAGCCAGCGAGGAGATACGCAGTATTTT. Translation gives CASSQRGDTQYF.

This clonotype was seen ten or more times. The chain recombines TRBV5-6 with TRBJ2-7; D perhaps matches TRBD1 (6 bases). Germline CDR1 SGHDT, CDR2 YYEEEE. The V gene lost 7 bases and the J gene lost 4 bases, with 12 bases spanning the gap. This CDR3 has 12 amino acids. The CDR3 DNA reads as TGTGCCAGCTCCCAAGGGGGATACGAGCAGTACTTC. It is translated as CASSQGGYEQYF. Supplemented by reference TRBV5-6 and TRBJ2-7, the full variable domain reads DAGVTQSPTHLIKTRGQQVTLRCSPKSGHDTVSWYQQALGQGPQFIFQYYEEEERQRGNFPDRFSGHQFPNYSSELNVNALLLGDSALYLCASSQGGYEQYFGPGTRLTVT.

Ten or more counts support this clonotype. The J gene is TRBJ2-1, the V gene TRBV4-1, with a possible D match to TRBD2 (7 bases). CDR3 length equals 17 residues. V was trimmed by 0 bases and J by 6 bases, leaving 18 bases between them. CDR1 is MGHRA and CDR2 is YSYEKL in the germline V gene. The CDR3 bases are TGCGCCAGCAGCCAAGATAATGGGGGGCGGGAGATCAATGAGCAGTTCTTC. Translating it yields CASSQDNGGREINEQFF.

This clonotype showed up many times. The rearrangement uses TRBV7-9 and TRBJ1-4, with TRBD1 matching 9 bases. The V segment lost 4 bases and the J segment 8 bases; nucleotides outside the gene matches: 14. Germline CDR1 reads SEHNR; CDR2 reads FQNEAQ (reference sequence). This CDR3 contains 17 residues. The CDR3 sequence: CASSSYRGREKREKLFF. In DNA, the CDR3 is TGTGCCAGCAGCTCGTACAGGGGGCGGGAAAAACGGGAAAAACTGTTTTTT.

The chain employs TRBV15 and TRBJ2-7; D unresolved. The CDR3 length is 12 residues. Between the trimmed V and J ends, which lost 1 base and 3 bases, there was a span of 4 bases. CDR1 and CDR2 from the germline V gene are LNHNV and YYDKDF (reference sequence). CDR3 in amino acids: CATSRGGYEQYF. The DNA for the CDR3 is TGTGCCACCAGCAGAGGTGGCTACGAGCAGTACTTC.

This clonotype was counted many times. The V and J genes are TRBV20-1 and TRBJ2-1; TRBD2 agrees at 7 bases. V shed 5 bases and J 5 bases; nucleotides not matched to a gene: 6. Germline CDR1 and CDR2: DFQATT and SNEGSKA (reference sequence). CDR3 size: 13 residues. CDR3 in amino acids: CSADASGNNEQFF. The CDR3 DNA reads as TGCAGTGCTGATGCTAGCGGCAACAATGAGCAGTTCTTC.

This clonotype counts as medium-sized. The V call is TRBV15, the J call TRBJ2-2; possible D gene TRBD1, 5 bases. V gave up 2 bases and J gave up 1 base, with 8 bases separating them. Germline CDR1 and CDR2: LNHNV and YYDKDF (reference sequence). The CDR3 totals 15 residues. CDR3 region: CATSRPTGNTGELFF. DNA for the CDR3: TGTGCCACCAGCAGACCCACAGGGAACACCGGGGAGCTGTTTTTT.

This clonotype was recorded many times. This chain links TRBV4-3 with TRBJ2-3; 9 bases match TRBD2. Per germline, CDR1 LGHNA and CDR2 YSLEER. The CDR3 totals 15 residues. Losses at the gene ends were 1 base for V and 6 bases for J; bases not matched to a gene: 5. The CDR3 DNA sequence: TGCGCCAGCAGCCAAGGTAGCGGGAGAGGGGATACGCAGTATTTT. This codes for CASSQGSGRGDTQYF.

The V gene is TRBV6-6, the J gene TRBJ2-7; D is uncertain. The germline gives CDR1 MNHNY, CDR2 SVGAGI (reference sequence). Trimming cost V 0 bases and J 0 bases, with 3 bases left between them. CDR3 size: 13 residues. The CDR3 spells CASSYSSSYEQYF. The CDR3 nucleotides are TGTGCCAGCAGTTACTCGTCCTCCTACGAGCAGTACTTC.

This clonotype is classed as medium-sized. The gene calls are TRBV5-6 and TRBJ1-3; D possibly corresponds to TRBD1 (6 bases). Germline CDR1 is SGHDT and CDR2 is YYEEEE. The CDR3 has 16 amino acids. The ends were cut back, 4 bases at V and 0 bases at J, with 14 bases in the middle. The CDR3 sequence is CASSPLTGSSGNTIYF. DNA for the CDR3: TGTGCCAGCAGCCCACTAACAGGGAGCTCTGGAAACACCATATATTTT. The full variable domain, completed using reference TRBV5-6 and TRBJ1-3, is DAGVTQSPTHLIKTRGQQVTLRCSPKSGHDTVSWYQQALGQGPQFIFQYYEEEERQRGNFPDRFSGHQFPNYSSELNVNALLLGDSALYLCASSPLTGSSGNTIYFGEGSWLTVV.

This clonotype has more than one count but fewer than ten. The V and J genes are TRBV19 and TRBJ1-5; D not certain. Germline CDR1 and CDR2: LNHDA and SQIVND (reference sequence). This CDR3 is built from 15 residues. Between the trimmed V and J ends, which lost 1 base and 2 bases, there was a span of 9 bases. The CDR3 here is CASSIGPEGNQPQHF. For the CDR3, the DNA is TGTGCCAGTAGTATAGGGCCTGAGGGCAATCAGCCCCAGCATTTT.

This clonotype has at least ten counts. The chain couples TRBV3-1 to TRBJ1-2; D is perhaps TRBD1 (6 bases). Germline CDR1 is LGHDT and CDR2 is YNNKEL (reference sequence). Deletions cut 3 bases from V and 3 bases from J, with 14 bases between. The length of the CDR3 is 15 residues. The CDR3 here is CASSQTIRTDYGYTF. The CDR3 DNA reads TGTGCCAGCAGCCAGACGATCCGGACAGACTATGGCTACACCTTC.

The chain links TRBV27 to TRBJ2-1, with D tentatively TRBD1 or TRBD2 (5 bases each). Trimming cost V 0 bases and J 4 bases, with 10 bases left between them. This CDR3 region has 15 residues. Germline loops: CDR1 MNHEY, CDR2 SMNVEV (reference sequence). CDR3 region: CASSLSGAGYNEQFF. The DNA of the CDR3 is TGTGCCAGCAGTTTATCCGGGGCTGGGTACAATGAGCAGTTCTTC.

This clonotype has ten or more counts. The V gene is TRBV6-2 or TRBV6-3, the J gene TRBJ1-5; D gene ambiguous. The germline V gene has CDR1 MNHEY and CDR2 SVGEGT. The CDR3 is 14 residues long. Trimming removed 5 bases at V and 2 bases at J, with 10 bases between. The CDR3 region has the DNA TGTGCCAGCAGTCCCGATACGGGCAATCAGCCCCAGCATTTT. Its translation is CASSPDTGNQPQHF.

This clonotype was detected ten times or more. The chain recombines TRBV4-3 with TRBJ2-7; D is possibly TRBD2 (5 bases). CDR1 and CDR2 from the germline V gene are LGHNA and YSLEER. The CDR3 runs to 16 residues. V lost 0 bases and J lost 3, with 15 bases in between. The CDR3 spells CASSQDELGGYYEQYF. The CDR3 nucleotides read TGCGCCAGCAGCCAAGATGAGCTAGGAGGATACTACGAGCAGTACTTC.

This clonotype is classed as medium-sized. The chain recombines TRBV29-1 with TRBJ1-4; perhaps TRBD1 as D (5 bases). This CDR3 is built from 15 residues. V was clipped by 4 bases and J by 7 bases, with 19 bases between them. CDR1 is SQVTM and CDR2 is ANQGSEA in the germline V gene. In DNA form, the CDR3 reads TGCAGCGTTGGGTTACCGGACGGGGCGGGTGAAAAACTGTTTTTT. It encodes CSVGLPDGAGEKLFF.

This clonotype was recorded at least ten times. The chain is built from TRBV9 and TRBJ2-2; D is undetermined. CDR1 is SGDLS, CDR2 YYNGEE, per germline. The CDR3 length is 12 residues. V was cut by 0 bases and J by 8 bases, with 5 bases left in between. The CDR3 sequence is CASSVGMGELFF. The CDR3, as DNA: TGTGCCAGCAGCGTAGGGATGGGGGAGCTGTTTTTT.